This is a list of T cell receptor beta chains from one sample in a study of blood T cell repertoires in COVID-19. Libraries were prepared by immunoSEQ multiplex PCR; TCRdb keeps only in-frame clonotypes and omits some of them. This table holds about 150,000 clones, 70% to 90% found once. Sequencing used peripheral blood. These receptors came from a man aged 55-75 years with COVID-19, enrolled during active disease. CDR3s include the opening cysteine and the closing phenylalanine or tryptophan. A D gene is named only where the DNA matches it firmly. Not all rows give a size; the values are once, few, many and, for expanded clones, a class.

TGTGCCAGCAGCCGTGAGGGGCGGGGCCACAATGAGCAGTTCTTC	CASSREGRGHNEQFF	NA	once	TRBV3-1/TRBV3-2	TRBJ2-1
TGTGCCAGTAGTATAGAGCTTCCAAGGGGAGCCAAAAACATTCAGTACTTC	CASSIELPRGAKNIQYF	NA	NA	TRBV19	TRBJ2-4
TGTGCCAGCAGCCTCAGGGCCAGGCCCACTGAAGCTTTCTTT	CASSLRARPTEAFF	NA	NA	TRBV6-2/TRBV6-3	TRBJ1-1
TGTGCCAGTAGTATGGCCAGGGGGCGCGAAGGCTACACCTTC	CASSMARGREGYTF	TRBD1	NA	TRBV19	TRBJ1-2
TGTGCCAGCAGTTACACGACAGGGATCCAGCCCCAGCATTTT	CASSYTTGIQPQHF	TRBD1	NA	TRBV6-5	TRBJ1-5
TGTGCCAGCATGGTATTGTGGGACTTCACCCCTAATAATGAGCAGTTCTTC	CASMVLWDFTPNNEQFF	NA	NA	TRBV2	TRBJ2-1
TGTGCCAGCTCAGTTGAAGAGGGTCAGCCCCAGCATTTT	CASSVEEGQPQHF	NA	NA	TRBV18	TRBJ1-5
TGTGCCAGCAGCTTAGGCCGGGGGACGGCGACCTACGAGCAGTACTTC	CASSLGRGTATYEQYF	NA	NA	TRBV7-2	TRBJ2-7
TGCGCCAGCAGCGTCCAGAGTTCTAGCTCCTACAATGAGCAGTTCTTC	CASSVQSSSSYNEQFF	NA	NA	TRBV5-1	TRBJ2-1
TGTGCCAGCAGCTTAATGGGGAGGGTTGGAGGATACGAGCAGTACTTC	CASSLMGRVGGYEQYF	TRBD2	NA	TRBV7-6	TRBJ2-7
TGTGCCAGTAGTAAGGCTAGCGGGTACGAGCAGTACTTC	CASSKASGYEQYF	TRBD2	NA	TRBV19	TRBJ2-7
TGTGCCAGCAGCCCGCAGGGACAGGGGATCACCGGGGAGCTGTTTTTT	CASSPQGQGITGELFF	TRBD1	once	TRBV7-3	TRBJ2-2
TGTGCCAGCAGCTCCGGACAGGGGCTCACCTACGAGCAGTACTTC	CASSSGQGLTYEQYF	TRBD1	NA	TRBV5-8	TRBJ2-7
TGTGCCAGTGGAATACAGGGGGGGATCTCTGGGGCCAACGTCCTGACTTTC	CASGIQGGISGANVLTF	NA	NA	TRBV19	TRBJ2-6
TGTGCCAGCAGCCAAGTATTTCAGGTAAACACTGAAGCTTTCTTT	CASSQVFQVNTEAFF	NA	NA	TRBV3-1/TRBV3-2	TRBJ1-1
TGTGCCAGCTCGCGCACCCGGACTGATTACATGAACACTGAAGCTTTCTTT	CASSRTRTDYMNTEAFF	NA	NA	TRBV18	TRBJ1-1
TGTGCCAGCTCGATGGGACTAGCGGGATGGACCGGGGAGCTGTTTTTT	CASSMGLAGWTGELFF	TRBD2	NA	TRBV18	TRBJ2-2
TGTGCCAGCAGCGCCGGTTCGGGGAAGGCTATTGAAGCTTTCTTT	CASSAGSGKAIEAFF	NA	NA	TRBV7-2	TRBJ1-1
TGTGCCAGTAGTGCGGCCATTAGCGGGAGTAGGCTGGATACGCAGTATTTT	CASSAAISGSRLDTQYF	TRBD2	NA	TRBV19	TRBJ2-3
TGTGCCAGTAGTCCGACCGGGACAGGCAACACCGGGGAGCTGTTTTTT	CASSPTGTGNTGELFF	TRBD1	NA	TRBV19	TRBJ2-2
TGTGCCAGCAGCTTATACAGGGGGCTGGATGAGCAGTTCTTC	CASSLYRGLDEQFF	TRBD1	NA	TRBV11-2	TRBJ2-1
TGTGCCAGCAGTCTGAGGGCGACTCAGACCGGGACCCAGTACTTC	CASSLRATQTGTQYF	NA	NA	TRBV7-9	TRBJ2-5
TGCGCCAGCAGTGGCGGGCAGAGCAATCAGCCCCAGCATTTT	CASSGGQSNQPQHF	NA	NA	TRBV10-2	TRBJ1-5
TGTGCCAGCAGCTTAGCGCGGGAGTCCTACAATGAGCAGTTCTTC	CASSLARESYNEQFF	TRBD2	NA	TRBV7-2	TRBJ2-1
TGTGCCAGCAGCTATGGGACAGGGGGATATTCACCCCTCCACTTT	CASSYGTGGYSPLHF	TRBD1	NA	TRBV5-5	TRBJ1-6
TGTGCCAGCAGACATACAGATGACTATGGCTACACCTTC	CASRHTDDYGYTF	NA	NA	TRBV27	TRBJ1-2
TGTGCCAGCAGCTTGGGACAGGAGTCACCCGGGGAGCTGTTTTTT	CASSLGQESPGELFF	NA	NA	TRBV5-4	TRBJ2-2
TGTGCCAGCAGTTTCCAAACCGGTCAGCCCCAGCATTTT	CASSFQTGQPQHF	NA	NA	TRBV12-3/TRBV12-4	TRBJ1-5
TGTGCCAGCAGCGTACCAAGGGGCGCGTTGATAGGGGCCAACGTCCTGACTTTC	CASSVPRGALIGANVLTF	NA	NA	TRBV9	TRBJ2-6
TGTGCCACCTCCGGGACAGGCACCGGGGAGCTGTTTTTT	CATSGTGTGELFF	TRBD1	few	TRBV24-1	TRBJ2-2
TGTGCCAGCAGTTCCCCGGGACAGTCCTACGAGCAGTACTTC	CASSSPGQSYEQYF	TRBD1	NA	TRBV6-6	TRBJ2-7
TGCAGCGTTGTCTCGAGGATTTTAGATGAAGCTTTCTTT	CSVVSRILDEAFF	NA	once	TRBV29-1	TRBJ1-1
TGTGCCAGCAGCGTAGCGAACACTGAAGCTTTCTTT	CASSVANTEAFF	NA	once	TRBV6-5	TRBJ1-1
TGCACCAGCAGATCAGGTTGTGGCTACACCTTC	CTSRSGCGYTF	NA	NA	TRBV1	TRBJ1-2
TGTGCCAGCAGCCCCCAAGCGAGGACAGGGTCCAGAGGCTACACCTTC	CASSPQARTGSRGYTF	TRBD1	few	TRBV3-1/TRBV3-2	TRBJ1-2
TGTGCCAGCAGTTCCCCATATGGCTACACCTTC	CASSSPYGYTF	NA	NA	TRBV28	TRBJ1-2
TGCGCCAGCAGCTTGGACAATTACTACGAGCAGTACTTC	CASSLDNYYEQYF	NA	NA	TRBV5-1	TRBJ2-7
TGTGCCAGCAGTGAAGTGGGAGAGGGGGAAGGCTACACCTTC	CASSEVGEGEGYTF	NA	NA	TRBV6-1	TRBJ1-2
TGTGCCTGGGGCGACTTGGCCGGGGAGCTGTTTTTT	CAWGDLAGELFF	NA	NA	TRBV30	TRBJ2-2
TGTGCCAGCAGCGTAGGGAGCGTCCAGGGGGAAAAACTGTTTTTT	CASSVGSVQGEKLFF	NA	NA	TRBV9	TRBJ1-4
TGTGCCAGCAGTTTTAGGAGAGATACGCAGTATTTT	CASSFRRDTQYF	NA	NA	TRBV12-3/TRBV12-4	TRBJ2-3
TGTGCCAGCAGCCAAGACATAACAGGGGGAACGGATTCACCCCTCCACTTT	CASSQDITGGTDSPLHF	TRBD1	NA	TRBV14	TRBJ1-6
TGTGCCAGCAGCACCGGGACAGGGTCTAAAAAACTGTTTTTT	CASSTGTGSKKLFF	TRBD1	NA	TRBV6-5	TRBJ1-4
TGTGCCAGCAGCATAGACAGGGCCGGGGAGCTGTTTTTT	CASSIDRAGELFF	TRBD1	NA	TRBV7-8	TRBJ2-2
TGTGCCAGCAGCCTAAGCGGGGCGGGCACAGATACGCAGTATTTT	CASSLSGAGTDTQYF	TRBD2	NA	TRBV11-2	TRBJ2-3
TGTGCCAGTAGTAATACCGGGACAGGGAAGGAGACCCAGTACTTC	CASSNTGTGKETQYF	TRBD1	NA	TRBV19	TRBJ2-5
TGTGCCAGCAGTTCGGGAACCCCTGGCTACACCTTC	CASSSGTPGYTF	NA	NA	TRBV6-2/TRBV6-3	TRBJ1-2
TGTGCCAGTAGTAATGGCGGGGGACGACCTAGCACAGATACGCAGTATTTT	CASSNGGGRPSTDTQYF	TRBD2	NA	TRBV19	TRBJ2-3